These 27 T cell receptor beta chains were sequenced from one sample in a study of OX40 agonist ivuxolimab in advanced cancers. Assay: immunoSEQ multiplex PCR; the TCRdb copy retains only in-frame clones and omits some. The sample has 55,000 to 75,000 clones, about 87% seen once. The specimen comprised CD4+ or CD8+ T cells sorted from blood, sampled in a trial of the OX40 agonist ivuxolimab. The receptor source for this set is an adult with an advanced solid tumor such as melanoma, head and neck, liver or kidney cancer.

The V call is TRBV4-1, the J call TRBJ1-1; D remains ambiguous. V dropped 6 bases and J dropped 2 bases, with 13 bases sitting between them. In germline, CDR1 is MGHRA, CDR2 YSYEKL. The CDR3 sequence is 14 residues long. CDR3 sequence (DNA): TGCGCCAGCAGTAGGGTACACGGAAACACTGAAGCTTTCTTT. This encodes CASSRVHGNTEAFF.

The chain couples TRBV11-3 to TRBJ2-1; perhaps D is TRBD1 or TRBD2 (5 bases each). The V and J ends lost 4 bases and 6 bases respectively, with 13 bases between them. CDR3 length: 14 amino acids. Germline V gene sequence: CDR1 SGHNT, CDR2 YENEEA. CDR3 in amino acids: CASSSEKGSNEQFF. For the CDR3, the DNA is TGTGCCAGCAGCTCCGAAAAGGGGAGCAATGAGCAGTTCTTC.

This clone is categorized as medium-sized. V usage is TRBV9 and J usage is TRBJ2-2; 10 bases align to TRBD2. This CDR3 has 15 residues. The trim removed 4 bases at V and 3 bases at J, leaving 3 bases unmatched. Germline CDR1 is SGDLS and CDR2 is YYNGEE. The CDR3 DNA follows: TGTGCCAGCAGCAGAAGCGGGAGGGACACCGGGGAGCTGTTTTTT. Translated, it gives CASSRSGRDTGELFF.

The rearrangement joins TRBV18 to TRBJ1-2, with unresolved D. Germline values: CDR1 KGHSH, CDR2 LQKENI. This CDR3 is 14 amino acids long. The V and J ends lost 3 bases and 1 base respectively, with 9 bases between them. The CDR3 sequence: CASSPAGLNYGYTF. The CDR3 nucleotides read TGTGCCAGCTCACCCGCAGGACTTAACTATGGCTACACCTTC.

The rearrangement uses TRBV29-1 and TRBJ2-3, with TRBD2 matching over 7 bases. This CDR3 spans 15 amino acids. Germline trimming cut 5 bases from V and 2 bases from J; bases unmatched to any gene: 10. Germline V lookup: CDR1 SQVTM, CDR2 ANQGSEA. Here the CDR3 DNA reads TGCAGCGTTACCCTAGGAGCGGGAATCACAGATACGCAGTATTTT. Its translation is CSVTLGAGITDTQYF.

The CDR3 protein is CASSAMGLGGISYNEQFF. Written as DNA, the CDR3 is TGTGCCAGCAGCGCCATGGGCTTGGGGGGCATATCCTACAATGAGCAGTTCTTC. The chain carries TRBV9 and TRBJ2-1; D could derive from TRBD1 or TRBD2 (6 bases each). CDR1 and CDR2 from the germline V gene are SGDLS and YYNGEE. There are 18 residues in the CDR3. V shed 3 bases and J shed 1 base, with 20 bases lying between them.

This chain uses TRBV6-5 with TRBJ2-7; tentative D call: TRBD2 (5 bases). The CDR3 runs 14 residues. V shed 8 bases and J shed 5 bases, with 19 bases lying between them. The germline gives CDR1 MNHEY, CDR2 SVGAGI. DNA for the CDR3: TGTGCCAGCGGAAACTGGGCTAGCCCCCACGAGCAGTACTTC. Its protein is CASGNWASPHEQYF.

J is TRBJ1-1 and V is TRBV27; 7 bases align to TRBD1. The CDR3 loop spans 16 amino acids. V was pared by 4 bases and J by 4 bases, with 12 bases of the junction left unmatched. Germline lookup yields CDR1 MNHEY and CDR2 SMNVEV (reference sequence). CDR3 amino acids: CASSSKTGFGATEAFF. In nucleotides, the CDR3 is TGTGCCAGCAGTTCAAAGACAGGGTTTGGTGCCACTGAAGCTTTCTTT.

The chain carries TRBV29-1 and TRBJ2-5; D uncertain. Germline values: CDR1 SQVTM, CDR2 ANQGSEA. Between the trimmed V and J ends, which lost 2 bases and 4 bases, there was a span of 17 bases. The CDR3 sequence is 15 residues long. CDR3 DNA: TGCAGCGTTGAAAATAAACAAAGCCAGAGAGAGACCCAGTACTTC. The encoded protein is CSVENKQSQRETQYF.

This clone has just one count. The same CDR3 can be traced to other DNA sequences in this sample. The chain carries TRBV7-9 and TRBJ1-2, with a possible D match to TRBD1 (6 bases). Per the germline V gene, CDR1 is SEHNR and CDR2 is FQNEAQ (reference sequence). V was shortened by 5 bases and J by 4 bases, with 11 bases between the two germline ends. The CDR3 covers 13 residues. The CDR3 loop reads CASSPGQRYGYTF. Here the CDR3 DNA reads TGTGCCAGCAGCCCCGGACAGCGCTATGGCTACACCTTC.

The chain links TRBV9 to TRBJ2-7, with TRBD2 as a possible D gene (5 bases). V lost 0 bases, J lost 6 bases, and 7 bases lay in between. Germline CDR1 and CDR2: SGDLS and YYNGEE. This CDR3 region has 12 residues. The CDR3, as DNA: TGTGCCAGCAGCGTAGGGGCGGGCGAGCAGTACTTC. Its protein product is CASSVGAGEQYF.

This clone was recorded a few times. The chain carries TRBV5-5 and TRBJ2-7, with D perhaps matching TRBD1 or TRBD2 (5 bases each). Trimming removed 0 bases at V and 2 bases at J, with 9 bases between. CDR1 SGHKS and CDR2 YYEKEE come from the germline V gene (reference sequence). This CDR3 region has 14 residues. The CDR3 protein is CASSLGGAAYEQYF. The CDR3 DNA follows: TGTGCCAGCAGCTTGGGAGGGGCGGCCTACGAGCAGTACTTC.

J is TRBJ2-5 and V is TRBV6-6; TRBD1 matches 7 bases. The V gene end was trimmed by 4 bases and the J gene end by 1 base; junction bases not matched to a gene: 3. This CDR3 spans 14 amino acids. Looked up from germline, CDR1 is MNHNY and CDR2 is SVGAGI (reference sequence). CDR3 DNA sequence: TGTGCCAGCAGTTTCACAGGGGTCCAAGAGACCCAGTACTTC. It encodes CASSFTGVQETQYF.

The CDR3, as DNA: TGTGCCAGCTCACCACCGCAGGGGGAGGAGGGCTATGGCTACACCTTC. It codes for CASSPPQGEEGYGYTF. The chain is built from TRBV18 and TRBJ1-2; TRBD1 matches at 7 bases. Germline CDR1 reads KGHSH; CDR2 reads LQKENI. This CDR3 region has 16 residues. With V trimmed by 0 bases and J by 4 bases, 8 bases remained unmatched.

The V gene is TRBV4-1, the J gene TRBJ2-7; 15 nucleotides match TRBD2. J gave up 1 base and V 4 bases, and 14 bases lay outside the gene matches. The CDR3 runs 20 residues. Germline V gives CDR1 MGHRA, CDR2 YSYEKL. In DNA form, the CDR3 reads TGCGCCAGCAGCCCTCGCCGGCCCGGGACTAGCGGGAGGCGTTCCTACGAGCAGTACTTC. It codes for CASSPRRPGTSGRRSYEQYF.

The rearrangement links TRBV29-1 to TRBJ2-5; unclear D gene. The CDR3 length is 12 residues. From germline, CDR1 is SQVTM and CDR2 ANQGSEA. V lost 7 bases and J lost 4, with 13 bases in between. CDR3 in amino acids: CSAGTDGETQYF. The CDR3 region has the DNA TGCAGCGCCGGTACGGACGGAGAGACCCAGTACTTC.

The chain recombines TRBV28 with TRBJ2-7; perhaps TRBD1 as D (6 bases). CDR1 MDHEN and CDR2 SYDVKM come from the germline V gene. Trimming took off 7 bases at V and 1 base at J, with 14 bases between the two ends. The CDR3 totals 14 residues. CDR3 coding DNA: TGTGCCAGCACAGGGGATTCCCCGTCCTACGAGCAGTACTTC. Translating it yields CASTGDSPSYEQYF.

This clone was seen a single time. This rearrangement joins TRBV11-2 to TRBJ1-1, with no clear D. V was pared by 4 bases and J by 3 bases, with 18 bases between. From germline, CDR1 is SGHAT and CDR2 FQNNGV. The CDR3 covers 16 residues. The CDR3 coding sequence is TGTGCCAGCAGCTATCGGATTGTGTGGCGGGACACTGAAGCTTTCTTT. This translates into CASSYRIVWRDTEAFF. Complete variable domain (other parts from reference TRBV11-2 and TRBJ1-1): EAGVAQSPRYKIIEKRQSVAFWCNPISGHATLYWYQQILGQGPKLLIQFQNNGVVDDSQLPKDRFSAERLKGVDSTLKIQPAKLEDSAVYLCASSYRIVWRDTEAFFGQGTRLTVV.

This chain uses TRBV7-2 with TRBJ2-5; TRBD2 is a possible D gene (5 bases). The CDR3 runs to 14 residues. CDR1 is SGHTA and CDR2 is FQGNSA in the germline V gene. The V gene lost 4 bases and the J gene lost 5 bases, with 14 bases spanning the gap. DNA of the CDR3: TGTGCCAGCAGCTATTTTACTAGGAGGGAGACCCAGTACTTC. Its translation is CASSYFTRRETQYF.

The chain combines TRBV28 with TRBJ1-4, with 7 bases aligning to TRBD1. Looked up from germline, CDR1 is MDHEN and CDR2 is SYDVKM. The CDR3 extends over 16 amino acids. With 3 bases clipped from V and 8 bases from J, the junction kept 12 bases outside the gene matches. The DNA for the CDR3 is TGTGCCAGCAGTTTGTCTTCCCAGGGGGAGCGGGAAAAACTGTTTTTT. Amino acid sequence: CASSLSSQGEREKLFF.

The chain links TRBV10-1 to TRBJ1-1, with D perhaps matching TRBD1 (5 bases). Looked up from germline, CDR1 is WNHNN and CDR2 is SYGVQD (reference sequence). The CDR3 totals 14 residues. The V end was cut by 4 bases, the J end by 3 bases, with 12 bases between. CDR3 bases: TGCGCCAGCAGTGGTGGGACTACGGACACTGAAGCTTTCTTT. Its protein product is CASSGGTTDTEAFF.

This clone was counted only a few times. The CDR3 bases are TGTGCCAGCAGTCTTATGACCAATGAGCAGTTCTTC. Translated: CASSLMTNEQFF. This rearrangement joins TRBV28 to TRBJ2-1; D unresolved. Deletions cut 5 bases from V and 6 bases from J, with 8 bases between. Germline values: CDR1 MDHEN, CDR2 SYDVKM. This CDR3 has 12 amino acids.

The chain carries TRBV7-9 and TRBJ1-5; no clear D gene. V dropped 0 bases and J dropped 4 bases, with 7 bases sitting between them. The CDR3 totals 14 residues. Germline V gene lookup returns CDR1 SEHNR and CDR2 FQNEAQ (reference sequence). DNA for the CDR3: TGTGCCAGCAGCTTAGCGGAGACGAATCAGCCCCAGCATTTT. Translating gives CASSLAETNQPQHF.

The gene calls are TRBV6-6 and TRBJ1-5; tentative D call: TRBD1 (5 bases). Trimming took off 7 bases at V and 6 bases at J, with 13 bases between the two ends. The germline gives CDR1 MNHNY, CDR2 SVGAGI (reference sequence). This CDR3 has 13 residues. The CDR3 bases are TGTGCCAGCATGGGCAGGGAAGGTCAGCCCCAGCATTTT. Its translation is CASMGREGQPQHF.

The rearrangement links TRBV4-1 to TRBJ2-1; 7 positions match TRBD2. Germline assignment: CDR1 MGHRA and CDR2 YSYEKL. After removal of 1 base from V and 6 bases from J, the junction contained 9 bases not matched to a gene. This CDR3 has 16 amino acids. DNA for the CDR3: TGCGCCAGCAGCCAAGGTAACGGGAGGAGGGGCAATGAGCAGTTCTTC. Translated: CASSQGNGRRGNEQFF.

CDR3 DNA sequence: TGTGCCAGCAGGGGACAATCGAACACTGAAGCTTTCTTT. Protein product: CASRGQSNTEAFF. V is TRBV6-1 and J is TRBJ1-1, with a weak D call TRBD1 (6 bases). Trimming removed 6 bases from V and 1 base from J, with 9 bases in between. Germline CDR1 is MNHNS and CDR2 is SASEGT. The CDR3 consists of 13 residues.

This clone showed up just once. The chain carries TRBV7-6 and TRBJ2-2; D is unresolved. CDR1 is SGHVS and CDR2 is FNYEAQ in the germline V gene. The V and J ends lost 4 bases and 6 bases respectively, with 6 bases between them. CDR3 length: 12 amino acids. This CDR3 is CASSSDAGELFF. CDR3 coding DNA: TGTGCCAGCAGCTCTGACGCCGGGGAGCTGTTTTTT.